The entry below describes one T cell receptor (beta chain). Its antigen is unknown. The J segment lost 2 bases and the V segment lost 5 bases, leaving 9 bases of the junction unmatched. The germline V gene encodes CDR1 MDHEN and CDR2 SYDVKM. CDR3 size: 15 residues. Repertoires were generated with immunoSEQ multiplex PCR, while TCRdb's copy carries only in-frame clones and drops some. The sample records tens of thousands of clones, approximately 90% being singletons. This specimen comes from a study of identifying expanded T cells in peripheral blood. Study findings and constraints: About 1.3 clones differed between technical replicates, versus approximately 17 and 20 over time. Clone count variance between roughly 2-week samples rose with total template count.

Collection occurred without any documented infections or immune events in donors. The chain joins TRBV28 to TRBJ2-7; TRBD2 agrees at 7 bases. The sample consisted of blood. The origin of this receptor is a person aged 18-70 years in good health. In nucleotides, the CDR3 is TGTGCCAGCAGTACCTTTACGGGAGGCCCCTACGAGCAGTACTTC. Translated, it gives CASSTFTGGPYEQYF. Full variable domain (remainder filled in from reference TRBV28 and TRBJ2-7): DVKVTQSSRYLVKRTGEKVFLECVQDMDHENMFWYRQDPGLGLRLIYFSYDVKMKEKGDIPEGYSVSREKKERFSLILESASTNQTSMYLCASSTFTGGPYEQYFGPGTRLTVT.